This T cell receptor beta chain emerged from a study of CD8 T cells in ankylosing spondylitis. This clonotype was picked up a small number of times. Germline-derived CDR1 and CDR2 are WSHSY and SAAADI. The ends were cut back, 2 bases at V and 0 bases at J, with 8 bases in the middle. This CDR3 comprises 15 residues. TCRdb re-derived calls from the 5' RACE reads in MiXCR, one entry per CDR3 protein. The table includes roughly 180,000 distinct CDR3 sequences, over 10% detected once. The V gene is TRBV10-2, the J gene TRBJ2-1; D ambiguous. Sample: blood, either unsorted or a sorted T cell fraction (not recorded which). The receptor was derived from a female donor with ankylosing spondylitis or in good health (not recorded which). The CDR3 reads CASSEDSGSYNEQFF. The CDR3 DNA sequence: TGCGCCAGCAGTGAGGACTCCGGCTCCTACAATGAGCAGTTCTTC.